The T cell receptor beta chain described here comes from a study of cytomegalovirus exposure and HLA in healthy donors (dated 2017 in TCRdb). Notes on the research overall: In an earlier analysis of 587 of the donors, 276 Gb of sequence data and some 100 million unique TCR beta sequences from 150 million to 200 million T cells were reported. About 300 gigabases of sequencing data and around 80 million unique TCR sequences made up an early release that covered fewer than 650 HLA-typed donors. The genetic ancestry cluster associated with self-reported Caucasian donors included around 76% of the roughly 380 genotyped donors. The study aimed to test whether cataloging public T cell receptors could reveal signatures of past pathogen exposure. The study profiled the T cell repertoires of 500 to 800 subjects by immunosequencing and related them to cytomegalovirus serostatus. Besides the first cohort of approximately 710 subjects, a separate validation cohort made up of 120 or so different subjects was used. High-throughput TCR immunosequencing, statistical association of individual TCRs with disease status, and machine learning were combined to predict cytomegalovirus infection status. In a later analysis, previously published TCR beta repertoires from hundreds of donors were re-analyzed and high-resolution HLA genotyping was added so that TCR occurrence patterns could be studied. In the later analysis, no new phenotypic data were used to find candidate immune exposures; instead, reliance was placed on TCR beta sequences and their occurrence across donors. In an earlier analysis of around 540 of the donors, high-throughput TCR beta sequencing was used to judge whether each TCR beta V gene segment behaved as functional or pseudogenic. Alongside the repertoire data, information on donor age, sex, ethnicity and CMV serostatus was compiled. A later genetic analysis took genome-wide SNP genotypes for about three fifths of the 666 donors and used that subset as a discovery cohort. Every discovery cohort repertoire had been produced on one sequencing platform. HLA typing included class I and class II loci at four-digit resolution. Typing coverage differed by locus: A, B, C, DRB1 and DQB1 were typed in about 620-630 donors, DQA1 in around 500, DPA1 in some 610, and DPB1 in around 440. A few DR-DQ haplotypes were treated as single units for association and clustering because of strong linkage in the cohort. Among some 400 genotyped donors of the cohort, an average of approximately 250,000 unique TCR beta nucleotide sequences were sequenced per donor, roughly 20% of them non-productive.

With regard to this clone: Its antigen is currently not known.

The protocol used for the library was the immunoSEQ multiplex PCR assay. For the multiplex PCR, a mixture combining 60 forward primers for TCR Vbeta segments and 13 reverse primers for TCR Jbeta segments was used. The CDR3 region of rearranged TCR beta genes was amplified from genomic DNA with a multiplex PCR assay. The Illumina HiSeq System was used to sequence the amplified TCR beta libraries as 87-base-pair reads. The published analysis was carried out like this. In a later analysis, 80 million or so unique TCR beta chains were counted across the roughly 670 repertoires, and approximately 11 million of these chains were shared by at least two donors. A nearest-neighbor algorithm error-corrected the raw reads and collapsed the reads into unique sequences, merging closely related sequences to remove PCR and sequencing errors. To assign V, D and J gene segments, CDR3 sequences were aligned to IMGT reference sequences. For a sequence to be retained, at least a six-nucleotide match to both a V gene segment and a J gene segment was required. Rearrangements were classified as productive when the CDR3 lacked stop codons and remained in frame with V and J, and all other rearrangements were classified as non-productive. Following IMGT convention, CDR3 was defined as the stretch from the second conserved V-encoded cysteine up to the conserved J-encoded phenylalanine. In an earlier analysis of roughly 580 of the donors, sequences lacking an unambiguous match to a single V gene segment were excluded. In an earlier analysis of 587 of the donors, a V segment was called functional when productive rearrangements were above 56.7%, and segregating when the standard deviation between donors exceeded 5%. A statistical classification framework was developed to diagnose cytomegalovirus status using the catalog of TCR beta chain sequences. In a later analysis, TCR nucleotide sequences were compared against IMGT/GENE-DB human TR gene sequences so that V and J genes could be assigned. The TCRdist pipeline was used in a later analysis to assign CDR3 sequences and most-parsimonious VDJ recombination scenarios. In a later analysis, each TCR beta chain was defined by its CDR3 amino acid sequence together with its V-gene family, and reads without a unique V-gene family were excluded. As a way to deal with suspected cross-contamination and a sequencing artifact, a later analysis dropped hundreds of nucleotide sequences that were highly shared and had low generation probability. For each public chain, a later analysis derived a clonal expansion index from normalized ranks of inferred template counts within each repertoire. In a later analysis, generation probabilities were computed with a VDJ recombination model fitted to out-of-frame rearrangements, and the resulting probabilities were checked against IGoR. Hypergeometric tests were used in a later analysis to score TCR-TCR, TCR-HLA and TCR-CMV co-occurrence, with a repertoire-size bias correction applied to the TCR pairs. A later analysis estimated false discovery rates by permuting HLA or CMV assignments 20 times. In a later analysis, co-occurring TCRs were grouped with DBSCAN, and TCRdist sequence similarity was added when clustering was performed within HLA-allele-positive subsets. Repertoires with fewer than 30,000 or more than 120,000 public chains, plus five repertoires with anomalous nucleotide sharing, were excluded from co-occurrence clustering. Drawn from immuneACCESS, this table holds only the in-frame rearrangements with V and J called that TCRdb kept. Clones are partly lost; checked studies trace under half to an unresolved V gene and leave the rest unexplained. V, J and clone size are those of that table, while D and trimming were read from the DNA. The sample's clone listing holds about 130,000 clones. Just under 2% of the sample is held by the ten biggest clonotypes.

Overall study results and their limits: Because the 87-base-pair reads could not distinguish some IMGT-functional V segments, including TRBV6-2 and TRBV6-3, those segments were excluded. A further reported finding was that TCR beta sequences accurately predicted the HLA-A and HLA-B alleles for most subjects in the first cohort. In a later genetic analysis, fewer N-insertions in productive TCRs were reported among donors in an Asian-associated ancestry cluster than the roughly 640-donor mean. About 17 rarely observed V segments, including chromosome 9 orphons, were excluded from the earlier analysis of several hundred of the donors because counts were too low. Several of the top co-occurrence clusters appeared to be linked to parvovirus B19, influenza, CMV and Epstein-Barr virus, according to a later analysis. The presence/absence analyses assumed that sequencing depth was roughly uniform across donors, and that assumption may not be true. A group of highly shared sequence variants was considered likely to be a technical artifact of the sequencing pipeline. In a later analysis, the rate of TCR association differed among HLA loci, with DRB1 alleles having the most associated TCRs and HLA-C alleles having the fewest. For the cohort, immune exposure information was limited to CMV serostatus. In a later analysis, HLA-associated TCR beta chains showed more clonal expansion and lower generation probabilities than non-associated chains that were equally common. A later analysis associated some 17,000 TCR beta sequences with specific HLA alleles at a false discovery rate of 0.05. The authors suggested that the approach could potentially be extended to other disease states and immunological phenotypes. In an earlier analysis of some 500 of the donors, most TCR beta V segments were observed in productive rearrangements about 90% or about 30% of the time, broadly matching IMGT annotations. HLA typing was unavailable for some donors at each locus, so association tests used only the typed subset. Three of the identified cytomegalovirus-associated TCR beta chains were confirmed in vitro to be specific for cytomegalovirus antigens. This cohort had only TCR beta chains sequenced, and the lack of alpha or paired-chain data limited which features could be detected. In both the original and validation cohorts, the classifier was reported to diagnose cytomegalovirus status with high specificity and sensitivity. A total of 150 to 200 TCR beta chains were listed by the study as associated with cytomegalovirus. Strong co-occurrence of HLA alleles, especially DR and DQ, made assigning TCR associations to individual alleles difficult. According to a later analysis, most CMV-associated TCR beta chains appeared to be HLA-restricted, and the HLA associations seemed to be driven largely by CMV exposure. Linkage disequilibrium might explain the correlated functional status among segregating V segments, but an unknown experimental factor could not be ruled out. While some public TCRs were present in many individuals, most TCR sequences turned up only very rarely across donors. In a later genetic analysis, a missense DCLRE1C variant was associated with V-gene and J-gene trimming of TCR beta chains, and the association was replicated in an independent cohort.

The CDR3 goes from the cysteine to the phenylalanine over 17 residues. Of the read, only the CDR3 DNA is kept; its 51 bases are in frame from base 1. At the junction V is shortened by 3 bases and J by 6 bases, with 21 bases in between. From a lookup of the germline V gene, CDR1 and CDR2 are SNHLY and FYNNEI. The cohort comprised under 700 healthy bone marrow donors. At the time of sampling, every cohort member was nominally healthy, though immune exposures that went unrecorded were likely present. The donor was CMV seronegative and belonged to the group of roughly 330 seronegative cohort members. Every donor gave a peripheral blood sample, and the peripheral blood mononuclear cells from that sample were used for TCR beta sequencing. The Qiagen DNeasy Blood Extraction Kit was used to extract genomic DNA from the blood cell samples.

The TCR was taken from a woman aged 55-69 years in good health and CMV-seronegative. The sequencing sample was made of PBMCs. Here the chain combines TRBV2 and TRBJ2-1; TRBD1 could be the D gene, as 5 bases match. The nucleotide sequence reads TGTGCCAGCAGTGACGTTTCGTGGGGCACCGCCTCCAATGAGCAGTTCTTC. It codes for CASSDVSWGTASNEQFF.